This T cell receptor beta chain was sequenced for a study of shared clonotypes between healthy human individuals. General study results and limits: A handful of donors had 5% to 6% of their naive CD4 clonotypes in common.

To note about this clone: What it binds is unknown.

The assay was immunoSEQ multiplex PCR, and TCRdb's table has in-frame clones only and misses some. The sample consists of about 1 million clones, more than 65% of them appearing once. The ends lost 5 bases at V and 3 bases at J; junction bases unmatched: 8. This CDR3 has 15 amino acids. Germline CDR1 is MNHEY and CDR2 is SVGAGI. In the CD4+ fraction, cells were divided into CD45RA+ naive and CD45RA-negative memory subsets. The sample comprised memory CD4+ T cells sorted from blood. As to subset: CD45RA-negative fraction. The sequence came from a man between 18 and 29 years old in good health. The chain combines TRBV6-5 with TRBJ1-1; 8 bases match TRBD1. CDR3 DNA sequence: TGTGCCAGCAGTAGGACAGGGTCGGAGGACACTGAAGCTTTCTTT. Amino acids: CASSRTGSEDTEAFF.